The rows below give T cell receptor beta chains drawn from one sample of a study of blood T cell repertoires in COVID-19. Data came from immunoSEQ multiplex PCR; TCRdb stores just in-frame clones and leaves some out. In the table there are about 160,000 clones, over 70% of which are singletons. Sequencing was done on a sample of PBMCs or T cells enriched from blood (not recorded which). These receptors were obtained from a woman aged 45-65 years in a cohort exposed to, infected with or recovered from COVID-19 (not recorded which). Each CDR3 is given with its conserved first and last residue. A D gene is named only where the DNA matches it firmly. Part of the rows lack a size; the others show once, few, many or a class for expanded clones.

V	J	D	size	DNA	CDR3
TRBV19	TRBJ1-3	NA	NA	TGTGCCAGTAGTTTCGACAGCCTCTCTGGAAACACCATATATTTT	CASSFDSLSGNTIYF
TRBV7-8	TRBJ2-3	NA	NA	TGTGCCAGCAGCTCAGACAAGAGGGTGACAGATACGCAGTATTTT	CASSSDKRVTDTQYF
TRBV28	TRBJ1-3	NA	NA	TGTGCCAGCAGTTTAGTCTTCGGGGCTGGAAACACCATATATTTT	CASSLVFGAGNTIYF
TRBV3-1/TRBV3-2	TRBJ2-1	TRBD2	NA	TGTGCCAGCAGCCCTACTAGCGGGAGGTACAATGAGCAGTTCTTC	CASSPTSGRYNEQFF
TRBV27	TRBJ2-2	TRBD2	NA	TGTGCCAGCAGTTCAATGTGGGGGGGTACCTCGGGAGCCGGGGAGCTGTTTTTT	CASSSMWGGTSGAGELFF
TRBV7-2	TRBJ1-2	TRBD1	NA	TGTGCCAGCAGCTCGTCCGGGACAGGGGGGATCTACACCTTC	CASSSSGTGGIYTF
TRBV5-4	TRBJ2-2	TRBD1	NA	TGTGCCAGCAGTAACAGGGGTAGGACCGGGGAGCTGTTTTTT	CASSNRGRTGELFF
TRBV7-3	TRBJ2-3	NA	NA	TGTGCCAGCAGCTTCGTAGTGGCAGATACGCAGTATTTT	CASSFVVADTQYF
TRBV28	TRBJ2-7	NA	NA	TGTGCCAGCAGTTTACGATCGACAGGTCCCTACGAGCAGTACTTC	CASSLRSTGPYEQYF
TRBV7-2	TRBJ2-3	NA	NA	TGTGCCAGCAGCTTAGTTAGGGGAAGCGCAGATACGCAGTATTTT	CASSLVRGSADTQYF
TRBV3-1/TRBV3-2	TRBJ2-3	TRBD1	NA	TGTGCCAGCAGCCAAGGGACAGGTTTATATTTT	CASSQGTGLYF
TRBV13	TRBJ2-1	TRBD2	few	TGTGCCAGCAGCTCCCTCCGGGGACTAGCGGGGGGCCGAAGCTCCTACAATGAGCAGTTCTTC	CASSSLRGLAGGRSSYNEQFF
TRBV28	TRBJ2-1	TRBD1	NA	TGTGCCAGCAGTTGGGACAGCTACAATGAGCAGTTCTTC	CASSWDSYNEQFF
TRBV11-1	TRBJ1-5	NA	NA	TGTGCCAGCAGCTTCGGGATCAATCAGCCCCAGCATTTT	CASSFGINQPQHF
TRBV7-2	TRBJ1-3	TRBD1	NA	TGTGCCAGCAGCCCCTGGACAGGGGGCTATGGAAACACCATATATTTT	CASSPWTGGYGNTIYF
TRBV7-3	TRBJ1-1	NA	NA	TGTGCCAGCAGCAGAGACAGGAACACTGAAGCTTTCTTT	CASSRDRNTEAFF
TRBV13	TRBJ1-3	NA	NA	TGTGCCAGCAGCTTTCGAAGCAGACTACAGGGATCTGGAAACACCATATATTTT	CASSFRSRLQGSGNTIYF
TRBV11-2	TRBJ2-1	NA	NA	TGTGCCAGCAGCTTAGGGGGAGCTAGCTCCTACAATGAGCAGTTCTTC	CASSLGGASSYNEQFF
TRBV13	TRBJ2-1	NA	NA	TGTGCCAGCAGCCACCCGACTAGGACGGATGAGCAGTTCTTC	CASSHPTRTDEQFF
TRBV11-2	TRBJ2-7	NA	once	TGTGCCAGCAGCTACGACCCTAGACCCCACGAGCAGTACTTC	CASSYDPRPHEQYF
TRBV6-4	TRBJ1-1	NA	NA	TGTGCCAGCAGTGAAGACCCTAGGGGAAGGGCTTTCTTT	CASSEDPRGRAFF
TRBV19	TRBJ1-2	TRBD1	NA	TGTGCCAGTCTCGATGGACAGGGCGGTCACACCTTC	CASLDGQGGHTF
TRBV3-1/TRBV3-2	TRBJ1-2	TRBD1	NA	TGTGCCAGCAGCACAGACAGGGACTATGGCTACACCTTC	CASSTDRDYGYTF
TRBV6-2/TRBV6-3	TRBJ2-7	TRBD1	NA	TGTGCCAGCAGTTCTCCGGACAGGGGTACGTACGAGCAGTACTTC	CASSSPDRGTYEQYF
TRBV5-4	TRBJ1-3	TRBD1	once	TGTGCCAGCAGCTTCCAAGCCGGGACAGGGGGAAACACCATATATTTT	CASSFQAGTGGNTIYF
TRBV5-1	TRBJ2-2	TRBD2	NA	TGCGCCAGCAGCTGGACGGGACTAGCGGCCACGAACACCGGGGAGCTGTTTTTT	CASSWTGLAATNTGELFF
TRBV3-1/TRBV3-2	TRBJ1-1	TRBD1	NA	TGTGCCAGCAGCAAAAATACAGGGGATAACACTGAAGCTTTCTTT	CASSKNTGDNTEAFF
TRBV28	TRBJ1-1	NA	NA	TGTGCCAGCAGTTTATTATACACTGAAGCTTTCTTT	CASSLLYTEAFF
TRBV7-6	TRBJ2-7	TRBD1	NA	TGTGCCAGCAGCTTAGACGACAGGGCCGTCTACGAGCAGTACTTC	CASSLDDRAVYEQYF
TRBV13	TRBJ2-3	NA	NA	TGTGCCAGCAGCTTAAAACAGGACACAGATACGCAGTATTTT	CASSLKQDTDTQYF
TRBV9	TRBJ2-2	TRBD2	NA	TGTGCCAGCAGCGATATAGCGGGAAACACCGGGGAGCTGTTTTTT	CASSDIAGNTGELFF
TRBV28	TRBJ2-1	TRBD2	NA	TGTGCCAGCCGGGAATCCGGGACTATCAATGAGCAGTTCTTC	CASRESGTINEQFF
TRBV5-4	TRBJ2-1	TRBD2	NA	TGTGCCAGCAGCTTGGGCGGACTAGCGGGAGGGACGCACAATGAGCAGTTCTTC	CASSLGGLAGGTHNEQFF
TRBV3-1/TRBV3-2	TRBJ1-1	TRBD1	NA	TGTGCCAGCAGCCAAGATGACAGGGGTAAGGCTTTCTTT	CASSQDDRGKAFF
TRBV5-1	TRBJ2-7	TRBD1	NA	TGCGCCAGCAGCCACGGACAGGGTTCCTACGAGCAGTACTTC	CASSHGQGSYEQYF
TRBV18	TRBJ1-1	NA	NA	TGTGCCAGCTCACCACCGAGAGTAATGAACACTGAAGCTTTCTTT	CASSPPRVMNTEAFF
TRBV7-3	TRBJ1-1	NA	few	TGTGCCAGCAGCCCGGGTCAAAACACTGAAGCTTTCTTT	CASSPGQNTEAFF
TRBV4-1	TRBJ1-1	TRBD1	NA	TGCGCCAGCAGCCAAACCGGGACAGGGGGCTTTGTGAGCACTGAAGCTTTCTTT	CASSQTGTGGFVSTEAFF
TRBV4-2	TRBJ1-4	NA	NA	TGTGCCAGCAGCAACCAGGTGGGGGGGCGAGGGGAAAAACTGTTTTTT	CASSNQVGGRGEKLFF
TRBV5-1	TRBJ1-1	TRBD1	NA	TGCGCCAGCAGCCTTCAGACAGGGGGGATGAACACTGAAGCTTTCTTT	CASSLQTGGMNTEAFF
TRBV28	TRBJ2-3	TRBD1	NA	TGTGCCAGCAGTCAGCACAGGGGTGGTAGGGAAGATACGCAGTATTTT	CASSQHRGGREDTQYF
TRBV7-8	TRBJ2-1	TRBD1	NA	TGTGCCAGCAGCCTGGACAGGGGGCTCAATGAGCAGTTCTTC	CASSLDRGLNEQFF
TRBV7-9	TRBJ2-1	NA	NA	TGTGCCAGCAGCCTACCGGTTAGCGCCTCCTACAATGAGCAGTTCTTC	CASSLPVSASYNEQFF
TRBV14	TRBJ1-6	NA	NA	TGTGCCAGCAGCCAAGACAGTAATTCACCCCTCCACTTT	CASSQDSNSPLHF
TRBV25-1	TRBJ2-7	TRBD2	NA	TGTGCCAGCAACCCCACTAGCGGGAGATCTGACGAGCAGTACTTC	CASNPTSGRSDEQYF
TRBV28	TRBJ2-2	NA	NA	TGTGCCAGCAGGGGGGGAAAAAACACCGGGGAGCTGTTTTTT	CASRGGKNTGELFF
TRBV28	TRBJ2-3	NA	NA	TGTGCCAGCAGTTTGACTAGTATCGAGACGCAGTATTTT	CASSLTSIETQYF
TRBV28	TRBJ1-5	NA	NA	TGTGCCAGCAGTTTGGGGGGGGTGGAACAGCCCCAGCATTTT	CASSLGGVEQPQHF
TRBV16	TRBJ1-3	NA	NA	TGTGCCAGCAGCCAGCGGGGGGGCTCTGGAAACACCATATATTTT	CASSQRGGSGNTIYF
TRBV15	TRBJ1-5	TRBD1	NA	TGTGCCACCAGCAGAGACGGACAGGTCAATCAGCCCCAGCATTTT	CATSRDGQVNQPQHF
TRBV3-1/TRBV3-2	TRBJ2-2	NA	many	TGTGCCAGCAGCCAGCTAAACACCGGGGAGCTGTTTTTT	CASSQLNTGELFF
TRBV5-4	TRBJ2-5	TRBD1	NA	TGTGCCAGCAGCTTAAACAGGGGGACCCAGTACTTC	CASSLNRGTQYF
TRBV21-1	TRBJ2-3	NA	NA	TGTGCCAGCAGCAAGGGCAGCACTTCGGATACGCAGTATTTT	CASSKGSTSDTQYF
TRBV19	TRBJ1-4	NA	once	TGTGCCAGTAGTATCCAGATTAATGAAAAACTGTTTTTT	CASSIQINEKLFF
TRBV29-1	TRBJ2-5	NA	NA	TGCAGCGTTGAAAGGAGGTCCGGATTACAAGAGACCCAGTACTTC	CSVERRSGLQETQYF
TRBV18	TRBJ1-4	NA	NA	TGTGCCAGCTCGCGGGACGTCCGTAATGAAAAACTGTTTTTT	CASSRDVRNEKLFF
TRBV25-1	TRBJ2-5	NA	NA	TGTGCCAGCAGTGACCCCCGGGGGAGGTCTCGAGAGACCCAGTACTTC	CASSDPRGRSRETQYF
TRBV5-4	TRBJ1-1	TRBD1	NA	TGTGCCAGCAGCCTTCCTCAGGGGGGCACTGAAGCTTTCTTT	CASSLPQGGTEAFF